This record looks at one T cell receptor beta chain sequence and its context. Antigen: not known. At one end the junction does not follow the germline gene, possibly because of a read error. The record originates from a study of identifying expanded T cells in peripheral blood. CDR3 length: 12 residues. Per the germline V gene, CDR1 is SGHTA and CDR2 is FQGNSA. The study's findings and limits: Variance in clone template counts between roughly two-week samples significantly increased with total template count across all healthy donors.

Clones were sequenced by immunoSEQ multiplex PCR, and TCRdb holds only the in-frame ones, with some missing. Here the sample spans just over 90,000 clones, roughly 90% being singletons. The TCR was taken from a person aged 18-70 years in good health. The sequenced sample was blood. The genes are TRBV7-2 and TRBJ2-7, with a weak D call TRBD2 (5 bases). In nucleotides, the CDR3 is TGTGCCACCAGCACATCGACGGGAGAGCAGTACTTC. This sequence encodes CATSTSTGEQYF.